This entry describes one TCR beta chain. The germline V gene has CDR1 SGHRS and CDR2 YFSETQ. The CDR3 runs 15 residues. V shed 2 bases and J shed 1 base, with 10 bases lying between them. These data belong to a study of blood T cells in healthy people across ages. It was with a sample-barcoded 5' primer and a J-beta primer mix that a second PCR of roughly 7 to 12 cycles was run. TCRdb processed the 5' RACE reads anew with MiXCR; each CDR3 protein has one entry. The sample records under 1,000,000 distinct CDR3 sequences, approximately 35% being singletons. This receptor was obtained from a man aged 18 to 29 in good health. The sample consisted of blood. The J gene is TRBJ2-4, the V gene TRBV5-1, with D hard to call. The CDR3 DNA follows: TGCGCCAGCAGCTTATCCCCCGGGGCCAAAAACATTCAGTACTTC. Its protein product is CASSLSPGAKNIQYF.